This is a list of T cell receptor beta chains from one sample in a study of blood T cell repertoires in COVID-19. The data were produced by immunoSEQ multiplex PCR, yet TCRdb's version contains in-frame clones alone and is incomplete. The sample includes tens of thousands of clones, approximately 88% of them seen just once. The source material was peripheral blood. The receptors were sampled from a woman at least 80 years old with acute or convalescent COVID-19. The CDR3 runs from the conserved cysteine through the conserved F or W. The order of the fields is CDR3 protein, CDR3 DNA, D gene, J gene, V gene, clone size. D genes are given only for firm matches. Only part of the rows carry a size: once, few, many, or a class if the clone is expanded.

CASSPKGTGVAYEQYF	TGTGCCAGCTCACCAAAAGGGACAGGGGTTGCCTACGAGCAGTACTTC	TRBD1	TRBJ2-7	TRBV18	NA
CASKTGDRNTEAFF	TGCGCCAGCAAAACAGGGGATCGGAACACTGAAGCTTTCTTT	TRBD1	TRBJ1-1	TRBV5-1	NA
CAWSRQALEQYF	TGTGCCTGGAGTAGACAGGCCCTCGAGCAGTACTTC	NA	TRBJ2-7	TRBV30	NA
CASSNPRTGLATEAFF	TGTGCCAGTAGTAACCCCAGGACAGGGCTGGCCACTGAAGCTTTCTTT	TRBD1	TRBJ1-1	TRBV19	NA
CSVDGGSVGKEQYF	TGCAGCGTTGACGGGGGATCGGTCGGGAAGGAGCAGTACTTC	NA	TRBJ2-7	TRBV29-1	NA
CASRDGRPRQETQYF	TGCGCCAGCAGGGATGGGCGACCGCGACAAGAGACCCAGTACTTC	NA	TRBJ2-5	TRBV5-1	NA
CASSVAGVTGTEAFF	TGTGCCAGCAGCGTAGCAGGGGTGACCGGGACTGAAGCTTTCTTT	NA	TRBJ1-1	TRBV9	NA
CATSISGTGSYEQYF	TGTGCCACCAGCATTTCCGGGACAGGGTCCTACGAGCAGTACTTC	TRBD1	TRBJ2-7	TRBV15	once
CASSLGTGIPFEQFF	TGTGCCAGCAGCTTGGGGACAGGGATACCTTTCGAGCAGTTCTTC	TRBD1	TRBJ2-1	TRBV11-2	NA
CASSPSGGLSYEQYF	TGTGCCAGCAGTCCTAGCGGGGGGCTCTCCTACGAGCAGTACTTC	TRBD2	TRBJ2-7	TRBV11-2	NA
CASSLRIGGNTEAFF	TGTGCCAGCAGCTTGAGGATAGGGGGTAACACTGAAGCTTTCTTT	NA	TRBJ1-1	TRBV5-4	NA
CASSILSEQFF	TGTGCCAGTAGCATACTATCTGAGCAGTTCTTC	NA	TRBJ2-1	TRBV19	NA
CASSRIGEGMNTEAFF	TGTGCCAGCAGCCGAATCGGGGAGGGCATGAACACTGAAGCTTTCTTT	NA	TRBJ1-1	TRBV5-4	NA
CASSGTRGQGFLNEQFF	TGTGCCAGCAGTGGTACCCGAGGACAGGGTTTCTTAAATGAGCAGTTCTTC	TRBD1	TRBJ2-1	TRBV6-1	once
CASKTGEWYQPQHF	TGTGCCAGTAAGACAGGAGAGTGGTACCAGCCCCAGCATTTT	NA	TRBJ1-5	TRBV19	few
CASSYRRRNTEAFF	TGTGCCAGCAGTTATCGACGGAGGAACACTGAAGCTTTCTTT	NA	TRBJ1-1	TRBV6-5	NA
CASSVGHSATTYNEQFF	TGTGCCAGCAGCGTAGGTCATAGCGCTACAACCTACAATGAGCAGTTCTTC	NA	TRBJ2-1	TRBV9	NA
CASSRNTGLAGYNEQFF	TGTGCCAGCAGTCGCAATACCGGACTAGCGGGATACAATGAGCAGTTCTTC	TRBD2	TRBJ2-1	TRBV6-6	NA
CASSWQGGQGLFF	TGTGCCAGCAGCTGGCAGGGAGGACAGGGATTGTTTTTT	TRBD1	TRBJ1-4	TRBV7-2	few
CASRESTEAFF	TGTGCCAGCAGAGAGTCCACTGAAGCTTTCTTT	NA	TRBJ1-1	TRBV2	NA
CASRVGQASYGYTF	TGTGCCAGCAGAGTTGGACAGGCCAGTTATGGCTACACCTTC	TRBD1	TRBJ1-2	TRBV6-5	NA
CASTRTGGAKAFF	TGTGCCAGCACTCGGACAGGGGGCGCGAAGGCTTTCTTT	TRBD1	TRBJ1-1	TRBV12-3/TRBV12-4	NA
CASSANLYGYTF	TGTGCCAGCAGCGCTAATTTATATGGCTACACCTTC	NA	TRBJ1-2	TRBV7-8	NA
CASSVGVTVGSSPLHF	TGTGCCAGCAGCGTAGGGGTTACGGTGGGGAGCTCACCCCTCCACTTT	NA	TRBJ1-6	TRBV9	once
CASSQRQGAQNTEAFF	TGCGCCAGCAGCCAGAGACAGGGGGCGCAGAACACTGAAGCTTTCTTT	TRBD1	TRBJ1-1	TRBV4-3	few